A selection of T cell receptor beta chains follows, all from one sample in a study of MAIT cells during Salmonella Paratyphi A infection. TCRdb recomputed calls from the 5' RACE reads with MiXCR, one row per CDR3 protein. There are 650 to 800 distinct CDR3 sequences in the sample; about 32% occur only once, and about a quarter lies in the top ten. The source was MAIT cells from blood, collected at the first sampling point of the challenge study. The receptor source for this set is a person aged 18 to 75 who was deliberately infected with Salmonella Paratyphi A in a paratyphoid fever challenge study. The CDR3 runs from the conserved cysteine through the conserved F or W. A D gene is named only where the DNA matches it firmly. Clone size appears in some rows only: once, few, many, or a class for an expanded clone.

D gene,J gene,clone size,V gene,CDR3 DNA,CDR3 protein
TRBD2,TRBJ2-3,hyperexpanded,TRBV6-4,TGTGCCAGCAGTGCTAGCGGGAGCACAGATACGCAGTATTTT,CASSASGSTDTQYF
TRBD2,TRBJ2-5,many,TRBV20-1,TGCAGTGCTAGAGGGGAAACCCGACTAGCGGGAGGGACCCAAGAGACCCAGTACTTC,CSARGETRLAGGTQETQYF
-,TRBJ2-7,-,TRBV4-2,-,CASSFYICSARSGSAMDEQYF
-,TRBJ1-4,once,TRBV2,TGTGCCAGCAGCCCGGACAGTCTAAGTGAAAAACTGTTTTTT,CASSPDSLSEKLFF
TRBD2,TRBJ2-1,few,TRBV30,TGTGCCTGGAGTGATCCGGGACTAGAGTACAATGAGCAGTTCTTC,CAWSDPGLEYNEQFF
-,TRBJ2-2,few,TRBV3-1,TGTGCCAGCAGCCAAGATCGGGACTACACCGGGGAGCTGTTTTTT,CASSQDRDYTGELFF
-,TRBJ2-5,few,TRBV4-2,TGTGCCAGCAGCCAAGAAAGGGGTAGCTCAGAGACCCAGTACTTC,CASSQERGSSETQYF
-,TRBJ2-1,many,TRBV20-1,TGCAGTGCTAGAGTTAGAGAGAATGAGCAGTTCTTC,CSARVRENEQFF
TRBD2,TRBJ2-1,-,TRBV11-2,TGTGCCAGCAGCTCCGGACTAGCGGACAATGAGCAGTTCTTC,CASSSGLADNEQFF
TRBD1,TRBJ2-5,-,TRBV20-1,TGCAGTGCTAGACCAGGGGGCTTTGCGGAGACCCAGTACTTC,CSARPGGFAETQYF
TRBD2,TRBJ2-7,-,TRBV6-1,TGTGCCAGCAGTGAAGGACTAGCGGGAGCCTACGAGCAGTACTTC,CASSEGLAGAYEQYF
TRBD2,TRBJ2-5,few,TRBV6-1,TGTGCCAGCAGTGGACTAGCGGGAGGGCCAGAGACCCAGTACTTC,CASSGLAGGPETQYF
-,TRBJ2-3,-,TRBV4-2,TGTGCCAGCTGGACAGATACGCAGTATTTT,CASWTDTQYF
-,TRBJ2-6,large,TRBV6-1,TGTGCCAGCAGTGAAGGGGCTGGGGCCAACGTCCTGACTTTC,CASSEGAGANVLTF
TRBD2,TRBJ2-2,many,TRBV20-1,TGCAGTGCTAGAGATCTGGAAGGGAGGGACACCGGGGAGCTGTTTTTT,CSARDLEGRDTGELFF
TRBD1,TRBJ1-1,few,TRBV20-1,TGCAGTGCTAAGGACAGGGGGCACACTGAAGCTTTCTTT,CSAKDRGHTEAFF
-,TRBJ1-1,few,TRBV12-3/TRBV12-4,TGTGCCAGCAGTCTAATACTGGACAGCCTTATGAACACTGAAGCTTTCTTT,CASSLILDSLMNTEAFF
-,TRBJ2-2,large,TRBV10-3,TGTGCCATCAGTGGGACAGACACCGGGGAGCTGTTTTTT,CAISGTDTGELFF
-,TRBJ2-1,-,TRBV20-1,TGCAGTGCTAGATGGGGACAGCGGGACACCGGGGAGCAGTTCTTC,CSARWGQRDTGEQFF
TRBD2,TRBJ2-7,-,TRBV20-1,TGCAGTGCTATCCAGCGGGAACCCTACGAGCAGTACTTC,CSAIQREPYEQYF
TRBD1,TRBJ1-6,few,TRBV28,TGTGCCAGCAACCCGGGACAGGACTATTCACCCCTCCACTTT,CASNPGQDYSPLHF
TRBD1,TRBJ2-2,-,TRBV6-4,TGTGCCAGCAGTGACTCCGGGACAGGGAAGGAGACCGGGGAGCTGTTTTTT,CASSDSGTGKETGELFF
-,TRBJ2-7,-,TRBV10-3,-,CAICSASSGENSYEQYF
-,TRBJ2-1,-,TRBV20-1,TGCAGTGCTAGTGCCGGGACTGACAATGAGCAGTTCTTC,CSASAGTDNEQFF
TRBD1,TRBJ2-1,-,TRBV6-1,TGTGCCAGCAGTGAAGTGGAGGGACAGGGAGGGGATGAGCAGTTCTTC,CASSEVEGQGGDEQFF
-,TRBJ2-3,few,TRBV28,TGTGCCAGCAGTTTTGGTGCGATTGGCACAGATACGCAGTATTTT,CASSFGAIGTDTQYF
-,TRBJ1-2,-,TRBV6-4,TGTGCCAGCAGTGACTCCGACGGGAGTGGCTACACCTTC,CASSDSDGSGYTF
TRBD2,TRBJ2-3,-,TRBV6-4,TGTGCCAGCAGTTCTCTAGCGGGAGGGGATACGCAGTATTTT,CASSSLAGGDTQYF
-,TRBJ1-1,-,TRBV3-1,TGTGCCAGCAGCCATGACCCGAGAGCAGCTTTCTTT,CASSHDPRAAFF
-,TRBJ2-2,-,TRBV4-2,TGTGCCAGCAGCCAGGGAAGGGAGAACGGGGAGCTGTTTTTT,CASSQGRENGELFF
-,TRBJ2-2,-,TRBV19,TGTGCCAGTAGTATAGGGTACCCTACCCGCACCGGGGAGCTGTTTTTT,CASSIGYPTRTGELFF
-,TRBJ2-6,-,TRBV29-1,TGCAGCGTTCTCTCTGGGGCCAACGTCCTGACTTTC,CSVLSGANVLTF
-,TRBJ1-2,few,TRBV29-1,TGCAGCGTTGAAAAGGAGACAGCCGGAGACTATGGCTACACCTTC,CSVEKETAGDYGYTF
-,TRBJ1-5,-,TRBV12-3/TRBV12-4,TGTGCCAGCAGTTTAACCCGGAGGGGACATCAGCCCCAGCATTTT,CASSLTRRGHQPQHF
TRBD2,TRBJ2-3,-,TRBV6-4,TGTGCTAGAGATAGACTAGCGGGAGTCACAGATACGCAGTATTTT,CARDRLAGVTDTQYF
TRBD2,TRBJ2-3,-,TRBV4-2,TGTGCCAGCAGCCAACTAGCGGGAGAGGGCACAGATACGCAGTATTTT,CASSQLAGEGTDTQYF
TRBD1,TRBJ1-2,-,TRBV29-1,TGCAGCGTTCCGGGACAGGGGGCGAGCTATGGCCACACCTTC,CSVPGQGASYGHTF
-,TRBJ2-5,-,TRBV28,-,CASSFYICSARTGLAEAETQYF
-,TRBJ2-6,-,TRBV4-2,TGTGCCAGCAGCCCTGGGGAGACCTCTGGGGCCAACGTCCTGACTTTC,CASSPGETSGANVLTF
-,TRBJ2-7,-,TRBV15,TGTGCCACCAGCAGGGCGAAGGACGGACCCTCCTACGAGCAGTACTTC,CATSRAKDGPSYEQYF
-,TRBJ1-1,many,TRBV6-1,TGTGCCAGCATTATCATTGCGAACACTGAAGCTTTCTTT,CASIIIANTEAFF
-,TRBJ1-6,-,TRBV7-9,TGTGCCAGCAGCCCACAACTTCCATATAATTCACCCCTCCACTTT,CASSPQLPYNSPLHF
TRBD2,TRBJ2-5,large,TRBV20-1,TGCAGTGCTAGGACCGGACTAGCGGAAGCGGAGACCCAGTACTTC,CSARTGLAEAETQYF
TRBD1,TRBJ1-1,few,TRBV20-1,TGCAGTGCTAGATCGCTCGGACAGGGGAACACTGAAGCTTTCTTT,CSARSLGQGNTEAFF
TRBD2,TRBJ2-5,-,TRBV20-1,TGCAGTGCTAGATTAGCGGGAGGCGAAGAGAACCAGGAATTC,CSARLAGGEENQEF
-,TRBJ2-3,-,TRBV20-1,TGCAGTGCGGACGGAGACACAGATACGCAGTATTTT,CSADGDTDTQYF
TRBD2,TRBJ2-3,large,TRBV6-2/TRBV6-3,TGTGCCAGCAGTTACTCAGCCGGAGCGGGAGGGGATACGCAGTATTTT,CASSYSAGAGGDTQYF
TRBD2,TRBJ2-1,-,TRBV19,TGTGCCAGTAGTATTATGCGGGGGGCCGCCTACAATGAGCAGTTCTTC,CASSIMRGAAYNEQFF
-,TRBJ2-1,-,TRBV6-1,TGTGCCAGCAGTGAAATGGGGTGGGAGGAGCAGTTCTTC,CASSEMGWEEQFF
-,TRBJ2-3,large,TRBV15,TGTGCCACCAGCAGCGAACAGGGAATAGGCACAGATACGCAGTATTTT,CATSSEQGIGTDTQYF
TRBD2,TRBJ2-3,-,TRBV6-4,TGTGCCAGCAGTGCTAGAAACGGACGGGAGGCAGATACGCAGTATTTT,CASSARNGREADTQYF
TRBD1,TRBJ1-2,few,TRBV6-4,TGTGCCAGCAGTGATGGACAGGCTAATGGCTACACCTTC,CASSDGQANGYTF
TRBD2,TRBJ2-3,many,TRBV6-4,TGTGCCAGCAGTCTGACTAGCGGGAGCACAGATACGCAGTATTTT,CASSLTSGSTDTQYF